A selection of T cell receptor beta chains follows, all from one sample in a study of blood T cells in healthy people across ages. Each CDR3 protein gets one entry after TCRdb re-called the 5' RACE reads with MiXCR. The data hold hundreds of thousands of distinct CDR3 sequences, with about 25% observed a single time. The sample also formed part of further work on T cells of mothers and their children.

Sequenced material: blood. Receptors originate from a boy between 2 and 10 years old in good health. Both conserved end residues are part of each CDR3. The order of the fields is clone size, V gene, J gene, D gene, CDR3 protein, CDR3 DNA. The D gene is left open where the match is weak. A clone size is listed for some rows: how often the clone was seen (once, few, many), or a class if it is expanded.

clone size: few
V gene: TRBV12-3/TRBV12-4
J gene: TRBJ2-6
D gene: .
CDR3 protein: CAGSPPSGANVLTF
CDR3 DNA: TGTGCCGGCAGTCCCCCCTCTGGGGCCAACGTCCTGACTTTC

clone size: .
V gene: TRBV12-5
J gene: TRBJ1-1
D gene: TRBD1
CDR3 protein: CASGPGDRGANTEAFF
CDR3 DNA: TGTGCTAGTGGTCCCGGGGACAGGGGGGCGAACACTGAAGCTTTCTTT

clone size: few
V gene: TRBV4-2
J gene: TRBJ2-5
D gene: TRBD2
CDR3 protein: CASSQGTSGDKETQYF
CDR3 DNA: TGTGCCAGCAGCCAAGGAACTAGCGGGGATAAAGAGACCCAGTACTTC

clone size: few
V gene: TRBV29-1
J gene: TRBJ1-2
D gene: .
CDR3 protein: CSVGTSGLYGYTF
CDR3 DNA: TGCAGCGTAGGGACATCTGGGCTCTATGGCTACACCTTC

clone size: .
V gene: TRBV6-1
J gene: TRBJ1-5
D gene: .
CDR3 protein: CASSEGVQVGQPQHF
CDR3 DNA: TGTGCCAGCAGTGAAGGAGTACAGGTTGGTCAGCCCCAGCATTTT

clone size: few
V gene: TRBV7-2
J gene: TRBJ1-4
D gene: .
CDR3 protein: CASSLRRGRANEKLFF
CDR3 DNA: TGTGCCAGCAGCTTACGCAGGGGAAGAGCTAATGAAAAACTGTTTTTT

clone size: .
V gene: TRBV12-3/TRBV12-4
J gene: TRBJ2-3
D gene: .
CDR3 protein: CASTSDTDTQYF
CDR3 DNA: TGTGCCAGCACCTCAGACACAGATACGCAGTATTTT

clone size: few
V gene: TRBV3-1
J gene: TRBJ1-4
D gene: .
CDR3 protein: CASSQDIGTGTRREKLFF
CDR3 DNA: TGTGCCAGCAGCCAAGATATTGGGACCGGGACACGAAGGGAAAAACTGTTTTTT

clone size: .
V gene: TRBV11-2
J gene: TRBJ2-1
D gene: .
CDR3 protein: CASSSLYSEQFF
CDR3 DNA: TGTGCCAGCAGCTCCCTTTATAGTGAGCAGTTCTTC

clone size: few
V gene: TRBV27
J gene: TRBJ2-1
D gene: TRBD1
CDR3 protein: CASSWGQGSQQFF
CDR3 DNA: TGTGCCAGCAGTTGGGGACAGGGTAGTCAGCAGTTCTTC

clone size: few
V gene: TRBV5-1
J gene: TRBJ2-7
D gene: .
CDR3 protein: CASSLVASSGEQYF
CDR3 DNA: TGCGCCAGCAGCTTGGTGGCTAGTTCGGGAGAGCAGTACTTC

clone size: .
V gene: TRBV5-5
J gene: TRBJ2-1
D gene: TRBD2
CDR3 protein: CASGGLAGLDNEQFF
CDR3 DNA: TGTGCCAGCGGGGGACTAGCGGGTCTCGACAATGAGCAGTTCTTC

clone size: .
V gene: TRBV20-1
J gene: TRBJ2-3
D gene: TRBD2
CDR3 protein: CSARDPRGGDLRDTQYF
CDR3 DNA: TGCAGTGCTAGAGATCCCCGCGGGGGGGATCTGAGGGATACGCAGTATTTT

clone size: .
V gene: TRBV5-1
J gene: TRBJ2-7
D gene: .
CDR3 protein: CASSLKGGSEQYF
CDR3 DNA: TGCGCCAGCAGCTTAAAGGGTGGCAGCGAGCAGTACTTC

clone size: .
V gene: TRBV5-1
J gene: TRBJ1-1
D gene: TRBD1
CDR3 protein: CASSGPGGMNTEASF
CDR3 DNA: TGCGCCAGCAGCGGCCCAGGGGGGATGAACACTGAAGCTTCCTTT

clone size: .
V gene: TRBV6-1
J gene: TRBJ1-6
D gene: .
CDR3 protein: CASSNRDANSPLHF
CDR3 DNA: TGTGCCAGCAGTAACCGGGACGCTAATTCACCCCTCCACTTT

clone size: .
V gene: TRBV7-2
J gene: TRBJ1-5
D gene: TRBD1
CDR3 protein: CASSQQGAGEPQHF
CDR3 DNA: TGTGCCAGCAGCCAACAGGGGGCTGGGGAGCCCCAGCATTTT

clone size: many
V gene: TRBV4-3
J gene: TRBJ2-7
D gene: .
CDR3 protein: CASSQELTLIYEQYF
CDR3 DNA: TGCGCCAGCAGCCAAGAACTAACGCTGATCTACGAGCAGTACTTC

clone size: .
V gene: TRBV27
J gene: TRBJ2-5
D gene: .
CDR3 protein: CASSLTRVETQYF
CDR3 DNA: TGTGCCAGCAGTCTGACGAGGGTCGAGACCCAGTACTTC

clone size: few
V gene: TRBV29-1
J gene: TRBJ2-5
D gene: .
CDR3 protein: CSTEGRETQYF
CDR3 DNA: TGCAGCACCGAAGGTCGAGAGACCCAGTACTTC

clone size: .
V gene: TRBV20-1
J gene: TRBJ2-3
D gene: TRBD2
CDR3 protein: CSADRRRGGASTQYF
CDR3 DNA: TGCAGTGCTGACCGACGGCGCGGGGGGGCAAGCACGCAGTATTTT

clone size: once
V gene: TRBV5-1
J gene: TRBJ2-1
D gene: TRBD2
CDR3 protein: CASSLAPGTSDEQFF
CDR3 DNA: TGCGCCAGCAGCTTGGCCCCCGGGACTAGCGATGAGCAGTTCTTC

clone size: .
V gene: TRBV30
J gene: TRBJ1-5
D gene: TRBD1
CDR3 protein: CAWSQGDSSNQPQHF
CDR3 DNA: TGTGCCTGGAGCCAGGGGGACAGTAGCAATCAGCCCCAGCATTTT

clone size: .
V gene: TRBV7-9
J gene: TRBJ1-2
D gene: .
CDR3 protein: CASSLTTAIYGYTF
CDR3 DNA: TGTGCCAGCAGCTTAACGACAGCGATCTATGGCTACACCTTC

clone size: .
V gene: TRBV5-1
J gene: TRBJ2-1
D gene: TRBD1
CDR3 protein: CASSAPGTGRNEQFF
CDR3 DNA: TGCGCCAGCAGCGCCCCGGGGACAGGGAGGAATGAGCAGTTCTTC

clone size: .
V gene: TRBV3-1
J gene: TRBJ2-1
D gene: TRBD2
CDR3 protein: CASSQGAGNGGNEQFF
CDR3 DNA: TGTGCCAGCAGCCAAGGGGCAGGTAACGGGGGGAATGAGCAGTTCTTC

clone size: .
V gene: TRBV10-1
J gene: TRBJ2-3
D gene: .
CDR3 protein: CASSDAGNTDTQYF
CDR3 DNA: TGCGCCAGCAGTGATGCTGGGAACACAGATACGCAGTATTTT

clone size: few
V gene: TRBV30
J gene: TRBJ2-7
D gene: .
CDR3 protein: CAWSLENYEQYF
CDR3 DNA: TGTGCCTGGAGCTTAGAGAACTACGAGCAGTACTTC

clone size: few
V gene: TRBV20-1
J gene: TRBJ1-2
D gene: .
CDR3 protein: CSAPRGGAGYGYTF
CDR3 DNA: TGCAGTGCTCCCCGGGGGGGGGCTGGCTATGGCTACACCTTC

clone size: .
V gene: TRBV30
J gene: TRBJ2-6
D gene: TRBD1
CDR3 protein: CAWRKSGTEYSGANVLTF
CDR3 DNA: TGTGCCTGGAGGAAATCCGGGACAGAATACTCTGGGGCCAACGTCCTGACTTTC

clone size: few
V gene: TRBV29-1
J gene: TRBJ1-5
D gene: .
CDR3 protein: CSAVLSGSGPSRNQPQHF
CDR3 DNA: TGCAGCGCAGTATTGAGTGGGTCAGGGCCGAGTCGCAATCAGCCCCAGCATTTT

clone size: .
V gene: TRBV12-3/TRBV12-4
J gene: TRBJ2-3
D gene: .
CDR3 protein: CASSGGYTQSF
CDR3 DNA: TGTGCCAGCAGTGGAGGGTATACGCAGTCTTTT

clone size: .
V gene: TRBV13
J gene: TRBJ2-6
D gene: .
CDR3 protein: CASSITGTGANVLTF
CDR3 DNA: TGTGCCAGCAGTATAACAGGGACTGGGGCCAACGTCCTGACTTTC

clone size: .
V gene: TRBV6-1
J gene: TRBJ2-2
D gene: .
CDR3 protein: CASKGDLNTGELFF
CDR3 DNA: TGTGCCAGCAAGGGGGACCTGAACACCGGGGAGCTGTTTTTT

clone size: few
V gene: TRBV3-1
J gene: TRBJ2-7
D gene: .
CDR3 protein: CASSQRGVTYEQYF
CDR3 DNA: TGTGCCAGCAGCCAGCGGGGAGTTACCTACGAGCAGTACTTC

clone size: .
V gene: TRBV6-5
J gene: TRBJ2-1
D gene: TRBD1
CDR3 protein: CASRRSGQGDLGQFF
CDR3 DNA: TGTGCCAGCCGACGATCGGGACAGGGAGACTTAGGGCAGTTCTTC

clone size: .
V gene: TRBV10-2
J gene: TRBJ1-2
D gene: .
CDR3 protein: CASSGHLMNYGYTF
CDR3 DNA: TGCGCCAGCAGTGGTCACCTGATGAACTATGGCTACACCTTC

clone size: few
V gene: TRBV5-1
J gene: TRBJ2-1
D gene: .
CDR3 protein: CASSFNWNEQFF
CDR3 DNA: TGCGCCAGCAGCTTTAACTGGAATGAGCAGTTCTTC

clone size: few
V gene: TRBV7-9
J gene: TRBJ2-7
D gene: .
CDR3 protein: CASSQDAYEQYF
CDR3 DNA: TGTGCCAGCAGCCAAGACGCTTACGAGCAGTACTTC

clone size: few
V gene: TRBV6-2/TRBV6-3
J gene: TRBJ2-7
D gene: .
CDR3 protein: CASTRTTPSGAYEQYF
CDR3 DNA: TGTGCCAGCACCAGGACCACCCCTTCAGGGGCCTACGAGCAGTACTTC

clone size: .
V gene: TRBV7-9
J gene: TRBJ2-7
D gene: TRBD1
CDR3 protein: CASSSGQAHSYEQYF
CDR3 DNA: TGTGCCAGCAGCTCGGGACAGGCCCACTCCTACGAGCAGTACTTC

clone size: .
V gene: TRBV11-2
J gene: TRBJ2-4
D gene: .
CDR3 protein: CASSTPGVNIQYF
CDR3 DNA: TGTGCCAGCAGCACCCCGGGGGTAAACATTCAGTACTTC

clone size: .
V gene: TRBV12-3/TRBV12-4
J gene: TRBJ2-5
D gene: TRBD1
CDR3 protein: CASGIRQGEEETQYF
CDR3 DNA: TGTGCCAGCGGAATCCGACAGGGGGAAGAAGAGACCCAGTACTTC

clone size: .
V gene: TRBV12-3/TRBV12-4
J gene: TRBJ2-3
D gene: .
CDR3 protein: CASSFYGASSDTQYF
CDR3 DNA: TGTGCCAGCAGTTTTTACGGGGCTAGCTCAGATACGCAGTATTTT

clone size: few
V gene: TRBV27
J gene: TRBJ2-7
D gene: TRBD2
CDR3 protein: CASSLAGAGGYEQYF
CDR3 DNA: TGTGCCAGCAGTTTAGCCGGAGCGGGAGGCTACGAGCAGTACTTC

clone size: .
V gene: TRBV2
J gene: TRBJ1-1
D gene: TRBD1
CDR3 protein: CASSEARQGDHQTEAFF
CDR3 DNA: TGTGCCAGCAGTGAAGCTAGGCAGGGGGACCACCAAACTGAAGCTTTCTTT

clone size: .
V gene: TRBV10-3
J gene: TRBJ2-7
D gene: .
CDR3 protein: CAISDYGWEQYF
CDR3 DNA: TGTGCCATCAGTGATTACGGATGGGAGCAGTACTTC

clone size: few
V gene: TRBV20-1
J gene: TRBJ2-5
D gene: TRBD1
CDR3 protein: CSARGATGAEVETQYF
CDR3 DNA: TGCAGTGCTAGAGGTGCGACAGGGGCGGAGGTGGAGACCCAGTACTTC

clone size: .
V gene: TRBV3-1
J gene: TRBJ1-3
D gene: .
CDR3 protein: CASSHVSNTIYF
CDR3 DNA: TGTGCCAGCAGCCATGTAAGCAACACCATATATTTT

clone size: .
V gene: TRBV12-3/TRBV12-4
J gene: TRBJ2-7
D gene: .
CDR3 protein: CASSTGSSREQYF
CDR3 DNA: TGTGCCAGCAGTACCGGGTCTTCCCGCGAGCAGTACTTC